This T cell receptor (beta chain) was sequenced during a study of TIL therapy for anti-PD-1-resistant metastatic lung cancer. Specified time point: pre-treatment sample, taken before nivolumab and TIL therapy. Per germline, CDR1 GTSNPN and CDR2 SVGIG (reference sequence). V lost 4 bases, J lost 5 bases, and 11 bases stayed unmatched. The CDR3 has 15 amino acids. Sequencing used immunoSEQ v3. TCRdb's copy holds only in-frame clones and misses some; the assay was immunoSEQ multiplex PCR. This table has tens of thousands of clones, around 85% appearing once. V gene TRBV30 combines with J gene TRBJ1-5, with TRBD1 matching over 7 bases. The receptor's source is a person between 25 and 79 years old with non-small cell lung cancer. The source was blood, collected at baseline. CDR3 in amino acids: CAWTQRGPRDQPQHF. CDR3 bases: TGTGCCTGGACTCAAAGGGGGCCAAGGGATCAGCCCCAGCATTTT.